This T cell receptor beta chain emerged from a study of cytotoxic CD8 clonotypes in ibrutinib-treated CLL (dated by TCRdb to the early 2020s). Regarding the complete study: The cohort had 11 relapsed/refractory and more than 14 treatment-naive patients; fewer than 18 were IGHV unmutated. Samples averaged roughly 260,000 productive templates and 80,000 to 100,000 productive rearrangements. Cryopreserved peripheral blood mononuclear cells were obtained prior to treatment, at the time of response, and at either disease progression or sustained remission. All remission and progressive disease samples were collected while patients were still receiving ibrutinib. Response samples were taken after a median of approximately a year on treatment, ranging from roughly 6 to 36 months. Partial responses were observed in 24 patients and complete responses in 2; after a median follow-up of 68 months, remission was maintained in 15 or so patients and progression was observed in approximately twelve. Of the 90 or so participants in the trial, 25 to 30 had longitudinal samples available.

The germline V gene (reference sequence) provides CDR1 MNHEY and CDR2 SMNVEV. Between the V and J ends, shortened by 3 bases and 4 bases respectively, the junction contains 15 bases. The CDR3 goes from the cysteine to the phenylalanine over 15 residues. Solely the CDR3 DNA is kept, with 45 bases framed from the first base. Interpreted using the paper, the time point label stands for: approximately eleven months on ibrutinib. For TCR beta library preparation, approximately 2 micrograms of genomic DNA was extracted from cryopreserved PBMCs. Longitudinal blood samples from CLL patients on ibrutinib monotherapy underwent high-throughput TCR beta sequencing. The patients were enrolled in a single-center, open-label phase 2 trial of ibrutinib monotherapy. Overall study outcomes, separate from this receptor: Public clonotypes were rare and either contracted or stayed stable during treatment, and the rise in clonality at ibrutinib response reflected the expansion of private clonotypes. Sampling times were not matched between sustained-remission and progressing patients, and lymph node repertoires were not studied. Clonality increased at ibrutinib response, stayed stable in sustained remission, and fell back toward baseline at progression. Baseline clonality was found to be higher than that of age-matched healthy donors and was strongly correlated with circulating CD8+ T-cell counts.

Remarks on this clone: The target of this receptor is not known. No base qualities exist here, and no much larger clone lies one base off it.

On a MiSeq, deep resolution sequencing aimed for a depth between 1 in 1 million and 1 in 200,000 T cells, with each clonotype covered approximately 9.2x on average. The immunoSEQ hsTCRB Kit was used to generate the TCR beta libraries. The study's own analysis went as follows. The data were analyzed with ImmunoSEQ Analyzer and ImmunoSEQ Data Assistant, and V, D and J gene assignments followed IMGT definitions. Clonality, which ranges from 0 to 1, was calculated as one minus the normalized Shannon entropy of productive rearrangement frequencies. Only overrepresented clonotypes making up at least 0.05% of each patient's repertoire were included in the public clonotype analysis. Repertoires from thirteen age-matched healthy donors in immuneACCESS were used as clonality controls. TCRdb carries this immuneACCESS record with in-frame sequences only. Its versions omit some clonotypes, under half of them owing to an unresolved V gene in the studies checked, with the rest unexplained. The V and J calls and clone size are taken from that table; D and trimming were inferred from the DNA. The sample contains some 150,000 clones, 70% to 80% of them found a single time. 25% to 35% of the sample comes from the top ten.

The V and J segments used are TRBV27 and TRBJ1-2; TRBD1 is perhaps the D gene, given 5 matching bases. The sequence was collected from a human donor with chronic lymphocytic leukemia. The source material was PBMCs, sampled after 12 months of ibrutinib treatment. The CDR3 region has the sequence CASSLTSAGSYGYTF. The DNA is TGTGCCAGCAGTTTGACGAGCGCAGGGAGCTATGGCTACACCTTC.